Below, one TCR beta chain is given with its context. Its antigen is currently unknown. Trimming took 4 bases from V and 3 from J, leaving 10 bases between them. This CDR3 contains 13 residues. CDR1 SGHDT and CDR2 YYEEEE come from the germline V gene. Sequencing used immunoSEQ multiplex PCR; TCRdb keeps in-frame clones, though not all of them. Of tens of thousands of clones listed, approximately 90% are singletons. The entry originates in a study of T cell responses to AZD1222 COVID-19 vaccine. Study summary: Pooling was applied to second doses at about 4 or about 12 weeks. Regarding the study as a whole: Repertoires were obtained only post-peak T cell response. With dominance at 160-218 and 743-854, vaccine-associated CD4 TCRs spanned spike. Recipients of AZD1222 seropositive at baseline numbered only 5 or 6.

The sequence was obtained from an adult in good health. The sequencing here drew on peripheral blood, taken on day 0 of AZD1222 vaccination. The chain joins TRBV5-6 to TRBJ1-1, with D perhaps matching TRBD1 (5 bases). In nucleotides, the CDR3 is TGTGCCAGCAGCACCGGGGGGTACACTGAAGCTTTCTTT. It translates to CASSTGGYTEAFF.